This TCR beta chain was sequenced for a study of Ad26.COV2.S vaccination and SARS-CoV-2 variants. Study-level background: Participant was drawn from the COV1001 Ad26.COV2.S trial arm. Once, or twice with 56 days between doses, Ad26.COV2.S was given intramuscularly.

Study outcomes and limitations: Total T cell responses may have been underestimated by the TCR breadth and depth analyses. Substantial post-vaccination breadth of spike-specific CD8+ and CD4+ T cell responses was reported.

With 4 bases clipped from V and 3 bases from J, the junction kept 1 base outside the gene matches. The CDR3 covers 13 residues. Per the germline V gene, CDR1 is SGDLS and CDR2 is YYNGEE. On this clone: The target antigen is unknown.

The method was immunoSEQ multiplex PCR; TCRdb's version includes in-frame clones alone and lacks a portion of them. Of 200,000 to 250,000 clones listed, roughly 90% are singletons. Treatment meaning: roughly 19 received Ad26.COV2.S at low or high dose, single or two shots; about 5 received placebo; per-sample allocation not given. Specimen acquisition occurred on day 63 following the initial vaccine or placebo injection. The rearrangement links TRBV9 to TRBJ1-2; 9 bases are shared with TRBD1. The TCR sequence derives from a person aged 18-60 years who received the Ad26.COV2.S COVID-19 vaccine or a placebo. Here the sequenced sample was peripheral blood, taken in a trial of Ad26.COV2.S vaccine versus placebo. The CDR3 DNA reads TGTGCCAGCAGCCGGGACAGGGACTATGGCTACACCTTC. This sequence encodes CASSRDRDYGYTF.